One and the same sample provided the 17 T cell receptor beta chains below, sequenced in a study of T cell repertoires in ileal Crohn's disease. Repertoires were generated with immunoSEQ multiplex PCR, while TCRdb's copy carries only in-frame clones and drops some. The sample lists over 10,000 clones, around 80% seen once, with 4.5% in the top ten. Time point: neoterminal ileum biopsy at postoperative endoscopy, about 6 months after surgery. The sample consisted of ileal tissue. These receptors were collected from an adult with Crohn's disease.

V usage is TRBV29-1 and J usage is TRBJ1-2, with TRBD1 as a possible D gene (5 bases). This CDR3 spans 14 amino acids. Per germline, CDR1 SQVTM and CDR2 ANQGSEA. V lost 1 base, J lost 5 bases, and 14 bases lay in between. CDR3 in DNA: TGCAGCGTTGAAGGGGGCGTCGCAGGGTATGGCTACACCTTC. This gives the protein CSVEGGVAGYGYTF.

The CDR3 here is CASTFQGVANTEAFF. The CDR3 bases are TGTGCCAGTACATTCCAAGGGGTCGCGAACACTGAAGCTTTCTTT. The J gene is TRBJ1-1, the V gene TRBV19; perhaps TRBD1 as D (5 bases). CDR1 is LNHDA and CDR2 is SQIVND in the germline V gene (reference sequence). The CDR3 totals 15 residues. Trimming left V 7 bases short and J 1 base short, with 16 bases between.

The chain combines TRBV4-1 with TRBJ2-3; D is perhaps TRBD1 (5 bases). V shed 4 bases and J shed 2 bases, with 19 bases lying between them. Germline CDR1 is MGHRA and CDR2 is YSYEKL. The CDR3 has 17 amino acids. This CDR3 reads CASSPETTGPTTDTQYF. In nucleotides, the CDR3 is TGCGCCAGCAGCCCCGAAACAACAGGACCTACCACAGATACGCAGTATTTT.

The CDR3 protein is CASSLAPGQGGSPLHF. CDR3 in DNA: TGTGCCAGCAGCTTAGCACCTGGACAGGGTGGTTCACCCCTCCACTTT. This sequence joins TRBV7-2 and TRBJ1-6, with 8 nucleotides matching TRBD1. Trimming cost V 0 bases and J 9 bases; bases outside gene matches: 7. This CDR3 has 16 amino acids. Germline V lookup: CDR1 SGHTA, CDR2 FQGNSA.

The chain uses TRBV6-5 and TRBJ2-7; no firm D call. V was trimmed by 7 bases and J by 0 bases, leaving 13 bases between them. There are 14 residues in the CDR3. Germline assignment: CDR1 MNHEY and CDR2 SVGAGI. The CDR3 DNA sequence: TGTGCCAGCACCCCCACCGAGTTCTCCTACGAGCAGTACTTC. Its protein is CASTPTEFSYEQYF.

The chain links TRBV5-1 to TRBJ2-7; 8 nucleotides agree with TRBD1. Germline V gene data show CDR1 as SGHRS and CDR2 as YFSETQ. The CDR3 contains 14 residues. V lost 4 bases and J lost 4; bases outside the gene matches: 7. This CDR3 is CASSLMDRVYEQYF. CDR3 DNA sequence: TGCGCCAGCAGCCTAATGGACAGGGTGTACGAGCAGTACTTC.

The CDR3 coding sequence is TGTGCCAGCAGCCGGTCTAGCGGGAGGGGTGAGAATGAGCAGTTCTTC. This gives the protein CASSRSSGRGENEQFF. The chain combines TRBV9 with TRBJ2-1, with TRBD2 matching 12 bases. CDR3 length: 16 residues. The V segment lost 4 bases and the J segment 7 bases; nucleotides outside the gene matches: 9. Germline CDR1 reads SGDLS; CDR2 reads YYNGEE.

The chain recombines TRBV6-5 with TRBJ1-2, with D possibly TRBD1 on 5 matching bases. The CDR3 has 14 amino acids. Germline CDR1 is MNHEY and CDR2 is SVGAGI. V lost 5 bases to trimming and J lost 1 base, with 11 bases between them. CDR3 DNA sequence: TGTGCCAGCAGTCAATACAGGTTTAACTATGGCTACACCTTC. This gives the protein CASSQYRFNYGYTF.

CDR3 DNA: TGTGCCAGCTGGAGGGTTGGTGACGAGCAGTACTTC. Protein sequence: CASWRVGDEQYF. The rearrangement links TRBV2 to TRBJ2-7; D possibly corresponds to TRBD2 (6 bases). The V gene lost 8 bases and the J gene lost 5 bases, with 13 bases spanning the gap. The CDR3 sequence is 12 residues long. Per germline, CDR1 SNHLY and CDR2 FYNNEI.

The chain joins TRBV6-1 to TRBJ1-1; D may be TRBD1 (5 bases). Germline V gives CDR1 MNHNS, CDR2 SASEGT. The CDR3 length is 14 residues. V lost 3 bases to trimming and J lost 1 base, with 9 bases between them. The CDR3 DNA follows: TGTGCCAGCAGTGAGGGGCCCGAGAACACTGAAGCTTTCTTT. Amino acid sequence: CASSEGPENTEAFF.

The CDR3 is CASRPAARNTIYF. For the CDR3, the DNA is TGCGCCAGCAGGCCCGCGGCCCGAAACACCATATATTTT. This sequence joins TRBV5-1 and TRBJ1-3; no clear D gene. The germline V and J ends were trimmed by 5 bases and 5 bases, with 11 bases remaining between them. CDR1 is SGHRS, CDR2 YFSETQ, per germline. This CDR3 is 13 amino acids long.

The J gene is TRBJ2-4, the V gene TRBV19; no firm D call. V was trimmed by 0 bases and J by 9 bases, leaving 9 bases between them. CDR1 and CDR2 (germline): LNHDA, SQIVND (reference sequence). The CDR3 runs 13 residues. The CDR3 is CASSIDGFSIQYF. The CDR3 DNA is TGTGCCAGTAGTATAGACGGTTTTAGCATTCAGTACTTC.

The chain carries TRBV5-6 and TRBJ2-7; D possibly corresponds to TRBD2 (7 bases). CDR3 size: 15 residues. Germline CDR1 and CDR2: SGHDT and YYEEEE. V was clipped by 1 base and J by 2 bases, with 13 bases between them. CDR3: CASSLRGGGTYEQYF. In DNA form, the CDR3 reads TGTGCCAGCAGCTTGCGCGGGGGCGGGACCTACGAGCAGTACTTC.

The chain has TRBV7-9 and TRBJ2-2; 9 bases are shared with TRBD2. The CDR3 length is 17 residues. Germline V gene data show CDR1 as SEHNR and CDR2 as FQNEAQ (reference sequence). V gave up 0 bases and J gave up 1 base; unmatched junction bases: 3. The CDR3 is CASSLARTSENTGELFF. CDR3 bases: TGTGCCAGCAGCTTAGCGCGGACTAGCGAGAACACCGGGGAGCTGTTTTTT.

This clone is medium-sized in the sample. V usage is TRBV10-1 and J usage is TRBJ1-1, with a tentative D call TRBD1 (6 bases). Deletions cut 5 bases from V and 1 base from J, with 11 bases between. The CDR3 has 14 amino acids. Germline-derived CDR1 and CDR2 are WNHNN and SYGVQD (reference sequence). This CDR3 reads CASSRDTSNTEAFF. The CDR3 nucleotides are TGCGCCAGCAGTAGGGACACCTCGAACACTGAAGCTTTCTTT.

V is TRBV4-1 and J is TRBJ2-7; D remains unclear. This CDR3 region has 12 residues. Trimming took 6 bases from V and 5 from J, leaving 11 bases between them. Germline CDR1 reads MGHRA; CDR2 reads YSYEKL. CDR3 region: CASSQNGNEQYF. In nucleotides, the CDR3 is TGCGCCAGCAGTCAGAATGGTAACGAGCAGTACTTC.

The V and J genes are TRBV28 and TRBJ2-5; 10 nucleotides agree with TRBD1. The CDR3 is 14 residues long. Germline-derived CDR1 and CDR2 are MDHEN and SYDVKM. The V gene end was trimmed by 3 bases and the J gene end by 5 bases; junction bases not matched to a gene: 3. The DNA of the CDR3 is TGTGCCAGCAGTTTGGGGACAGGGGCCGAGACCCAGTACTTC. It is translated as CASSLGTGAETQYF.